These 2 T cell receptor beta chains were sequenced from one sample in a study of response to subunit inactivated influenza vaccine. TCRdb ran MiXCR on the RT-PCR reads and lists one entry per CDR3 protein. The table lists about 830,000 distinct CDR3 sequences, approximately 18% of them singletons. Sequencing was performed on PBMCs from blood, taken 5 days after vaccination. These receptors were collected from a man between 45 and 60 years old who received an inactivated influenza vaccine.

This chain uses TRBV5-1 with TRBJ2-3; TRBD2 matches 13 bases. J lost 3 bases, V lost 4 bases, and 5 bases had no gene match. CDR3 length equals 16 residues. CDR1 SGHRS and CDR2 YFSETQ come from the germline V gene. The DNA of the CDR3 is TGCGCCAGCAGCCCGCCGGGACTAGCGGGGACAGATACGCAGTATTTT. Translated, it gives CASSPPGLAGTDTQYF.

The genes are TRBV6-6 and TRBJ1-1; D remains ambiguous. CDR3 length equals 13 residues. V was clipped by 4 bases and J by 6 bases, with 12 bases between them. CDR1 is MNHNY, CDR2 SVGAGI, per germline (reference sequence). The CDR3 sequence: CASSWASGAEAFF. The CDR3 nucleotides are TGTGCCAGCAGTTGGGCTTCGGGCGCTGAAGCTTTCTTT.